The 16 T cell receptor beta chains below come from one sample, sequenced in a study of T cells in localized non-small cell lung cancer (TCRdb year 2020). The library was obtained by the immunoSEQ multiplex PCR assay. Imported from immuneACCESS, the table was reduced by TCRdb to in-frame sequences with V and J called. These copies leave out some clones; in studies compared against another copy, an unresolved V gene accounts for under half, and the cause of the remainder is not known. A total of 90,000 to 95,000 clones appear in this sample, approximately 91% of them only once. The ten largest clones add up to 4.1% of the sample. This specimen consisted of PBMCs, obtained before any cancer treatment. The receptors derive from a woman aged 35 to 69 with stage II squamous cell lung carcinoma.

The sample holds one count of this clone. The CDR3 region has the DNA TGCAGCGTTAGGGCAGGGGGAGATCAGCCCCAGCATTTT. This encodes CSVRAGGDQPQHF. The chain employs TRBV29-1 and TRBJ1-5, with TRBD1 matching over 7 bases. The trim removed 5 bases at V and 5 bases at J, leaving 6 bases unmatched. This CDR3 has 13 residues. The germline V gene has CDR1 SQVTM and CDR2 ANQGSEA.

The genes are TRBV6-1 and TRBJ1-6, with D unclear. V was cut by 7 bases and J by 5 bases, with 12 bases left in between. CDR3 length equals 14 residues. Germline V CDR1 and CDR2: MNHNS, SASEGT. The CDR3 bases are TGTGCCAGCACCGGCAGGTCCAATAATTCACCCCTCCACTTT. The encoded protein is CASTGRSNNSPLHF.

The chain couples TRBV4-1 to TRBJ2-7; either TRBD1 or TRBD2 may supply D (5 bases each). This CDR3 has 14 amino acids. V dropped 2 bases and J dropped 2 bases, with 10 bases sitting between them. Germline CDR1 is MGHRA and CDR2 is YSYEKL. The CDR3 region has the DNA TGCGCCAGCAGCCAAAGGGACGGCACCTACGAGCAGTACTTC. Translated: CASSQRDGTYEQYF.

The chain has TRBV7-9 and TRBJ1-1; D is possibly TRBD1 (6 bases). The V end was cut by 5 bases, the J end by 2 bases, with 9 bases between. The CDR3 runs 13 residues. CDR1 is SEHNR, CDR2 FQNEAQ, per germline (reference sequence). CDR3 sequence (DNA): TGTGCCAGCAGCCGGACAGTAAACACTGAAGCTTTCTTT. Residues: CASSRTVNTEAFF.

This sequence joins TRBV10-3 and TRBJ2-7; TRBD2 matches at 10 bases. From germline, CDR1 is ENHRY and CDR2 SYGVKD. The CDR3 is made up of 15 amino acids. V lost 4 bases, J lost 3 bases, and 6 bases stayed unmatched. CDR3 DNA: TGTGCCATCAGTGTACGGACTAGCGGAAACTACGAGCAGTACTTC. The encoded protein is CAISVRTSGNYEQYF.

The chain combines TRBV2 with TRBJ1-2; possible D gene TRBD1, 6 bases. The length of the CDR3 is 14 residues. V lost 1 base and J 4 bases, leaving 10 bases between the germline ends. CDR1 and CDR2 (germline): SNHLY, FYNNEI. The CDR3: CASSEDRVSYGYTF. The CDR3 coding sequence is TGTGCCAGCAGTGAAGACAGGGTGAGCTATGGCTACACCTTC.

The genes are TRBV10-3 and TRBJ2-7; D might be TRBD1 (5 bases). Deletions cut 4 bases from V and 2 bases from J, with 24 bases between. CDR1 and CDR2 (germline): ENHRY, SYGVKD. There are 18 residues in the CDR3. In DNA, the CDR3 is TGTGCCATCAGTGGGGTGACAGCCACCCGTGGGAATACCTACGAGCAGTACTTC. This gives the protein CAISGVTATRGNTYEQYF.

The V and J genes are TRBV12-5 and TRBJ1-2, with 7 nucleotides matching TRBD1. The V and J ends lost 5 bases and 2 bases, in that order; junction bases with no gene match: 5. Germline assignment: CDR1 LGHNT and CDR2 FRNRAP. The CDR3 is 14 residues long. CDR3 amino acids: CASGQDRLNYGYTF. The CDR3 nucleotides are TGTGCTAGTGGTCAGGACAGGCTAAACTATGGCTACACCTTC.

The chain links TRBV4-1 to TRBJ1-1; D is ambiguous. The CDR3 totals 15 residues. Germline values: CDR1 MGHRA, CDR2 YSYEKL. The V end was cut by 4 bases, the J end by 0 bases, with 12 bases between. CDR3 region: CASSLHTTMNTEAFF. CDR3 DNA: TGCGCCAGCAGCCTCCACACTACCATGAACACTGAAGCTTTCTTT.

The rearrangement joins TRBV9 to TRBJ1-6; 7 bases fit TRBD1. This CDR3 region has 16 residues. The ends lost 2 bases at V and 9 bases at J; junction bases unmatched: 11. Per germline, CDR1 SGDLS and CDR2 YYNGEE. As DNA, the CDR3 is TGTGCCAGCAGCGTTTCGACGGACAGGTCGGGTTCACCCCTCCACTTT. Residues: CASSVSTDRSGSPLHF.

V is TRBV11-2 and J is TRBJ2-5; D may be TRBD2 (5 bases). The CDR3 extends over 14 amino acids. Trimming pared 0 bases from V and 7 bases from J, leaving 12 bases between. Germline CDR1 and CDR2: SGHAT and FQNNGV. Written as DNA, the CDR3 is TGTGCCAGCAGCTTAGACGGGTCGGGGTTGACCCAGTACTTC. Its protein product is CASSLDGSGLTQYF.

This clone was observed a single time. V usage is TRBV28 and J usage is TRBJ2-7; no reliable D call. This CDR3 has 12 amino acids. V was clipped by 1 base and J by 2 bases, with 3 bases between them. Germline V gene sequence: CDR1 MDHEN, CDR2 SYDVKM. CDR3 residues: CASSLSPYEQYF. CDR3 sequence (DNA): TGTGCCAGCAGTTTATCCCCCTACGAGCAGTACTTC.

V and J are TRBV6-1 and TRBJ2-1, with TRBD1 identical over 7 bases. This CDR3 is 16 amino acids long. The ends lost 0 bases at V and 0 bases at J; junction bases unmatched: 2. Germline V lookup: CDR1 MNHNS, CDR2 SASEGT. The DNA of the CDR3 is TGTGCCAGCAGTGAAGCGCCAGGGGGCTCCTACAATGAGCAGTTCTTC. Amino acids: CASSEAPGGSYNEQFF.

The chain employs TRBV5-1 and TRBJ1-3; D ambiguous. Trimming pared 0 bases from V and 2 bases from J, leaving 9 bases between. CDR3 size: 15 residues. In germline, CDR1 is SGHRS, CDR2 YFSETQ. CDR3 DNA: TGCGCCAGCAGCTTGGATGGCACGCCTGGAAACACCATATATTTT. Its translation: CASSLDGTPGNTIYF.

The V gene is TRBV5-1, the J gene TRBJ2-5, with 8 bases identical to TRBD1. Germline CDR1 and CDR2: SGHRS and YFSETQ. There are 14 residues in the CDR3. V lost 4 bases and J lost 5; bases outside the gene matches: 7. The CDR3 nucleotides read TGCGCCAGCAGCATCGGACAGGGATGGGAGACCCAGTACTTC. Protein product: CASSIGQGWETQYF.

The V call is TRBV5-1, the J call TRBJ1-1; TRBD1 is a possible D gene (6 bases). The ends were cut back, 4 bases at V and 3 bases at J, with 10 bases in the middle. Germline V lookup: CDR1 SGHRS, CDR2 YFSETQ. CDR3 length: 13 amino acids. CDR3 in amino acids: CASSRGGYTEAFF. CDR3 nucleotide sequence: TGCGCCAGCAGCAGAGGGGGTTACACTGAAGCTTTCTTT.